This T cell receptor (beta chain) was captured by sequencing in a study of T cells after yellow fever vaccination. This clonotype was observed a few times. TCRdb redid the calling of the 5' RACE reads with MiXCR, one entry per CDR3 protein. The profile covers 250,000 to 400,000 distinct CDR3 sequences, with over 4% appearing a single time and 20% to 25% taken by the ten largest. The ends lost 6 bases at V and 6 bases at J; junction bases unmatched: 12. Germline V gene data show CDR1 as LNHDA and CDR2 as SQIVND (reference sequence). The CDR3 contains 15 residues. The input for sequencing was PBMCs, taken 5 days after the yellow fever booster vaccination. The genes are TRBV19 and TRBJ2-3; TRBD2 matches at 7 bases. The clonotype was recovered from a man aged 18 to 29 who received the YFV17D yellow fever vaccine. The CDR3 nucleotides are TGTGCCAGTAGCCAAGCGGGGCCTCCTTGGGATACGCAGTATTTT. Amino acid sequence: CASSQAGPPWDTQYF.